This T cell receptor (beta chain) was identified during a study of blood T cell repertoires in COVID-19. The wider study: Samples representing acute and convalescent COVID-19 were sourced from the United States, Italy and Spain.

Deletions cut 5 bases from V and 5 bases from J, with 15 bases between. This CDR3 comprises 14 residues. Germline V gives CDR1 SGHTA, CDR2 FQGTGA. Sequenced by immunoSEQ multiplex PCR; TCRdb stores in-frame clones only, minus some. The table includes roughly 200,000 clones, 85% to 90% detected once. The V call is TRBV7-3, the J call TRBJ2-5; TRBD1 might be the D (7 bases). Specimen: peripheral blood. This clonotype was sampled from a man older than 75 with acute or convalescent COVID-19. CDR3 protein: CASSPSGGRETQYF. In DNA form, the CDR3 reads TGTGCCAGCAGCCCCTCAGGGGGGCGGGAGACCCAGTACTTC.